This TCR beta chain was identified during a study of CD8 T cells in Susac syndrome. Per the germline V gene, CDR1 is LGHNA and CDR2 is YNFKEQ. The length of the CDR3 is 15 residues. The J segment lost 3 bases and the V segment lost 1 base, leaving 1 base of the junction unmatched. TCR beta sequencing was performed on blood CD8+ and CD4+ T cells. TEMRA cells were FACS-enriched, with CD8+ and CD4+ T cells isolated negatively. A quantity of about 0.5 to 1 ug RNA underwent reverse transcription using random hexamers. Amplification of TCR beta CDR3 spanned 54 Vbeta and 13 Jbeta via immunoSEQ multiplex PCR. TCRdb ran MiXCR on the immunoSEQ multiplex PCR reads and lists one entry per CDR3 protein. The table has about 250,000 distinct CDR3 sequences, over 85% seen once.

This receptor was obtained from a human donor with multiple sclerosis. Sequenced material: CD4+ T cells from PBMCs. This chain uses TRBV4-2 with TRBJ2-2; 8 bases align to TRBD2. CDR3 sequence reads: CASSQAAGDTGELFF. The CDR3 DNA is TGTGCCAGCAGCCAAGCAGCGGGAGACACCGGGGAGCTGTTTTTT.